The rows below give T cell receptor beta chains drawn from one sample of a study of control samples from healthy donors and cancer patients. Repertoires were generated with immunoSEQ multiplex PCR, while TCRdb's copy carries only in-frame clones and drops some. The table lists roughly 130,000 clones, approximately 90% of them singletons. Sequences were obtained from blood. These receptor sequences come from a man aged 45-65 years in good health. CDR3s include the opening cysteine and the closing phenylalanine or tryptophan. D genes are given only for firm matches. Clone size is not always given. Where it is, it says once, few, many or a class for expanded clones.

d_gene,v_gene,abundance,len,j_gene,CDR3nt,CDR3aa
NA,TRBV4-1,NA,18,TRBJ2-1,TGCGCCAGCAGCCAAGATGCCCTCGCGCCTGGGCCCTACAATGAGCAGTTCTTC,CASSQDALAPGPYNEQFF
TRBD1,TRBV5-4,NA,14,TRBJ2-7,TGTGCCAGCAGCTTGGGGGACAGGCCCTACGAGCAGTACTTC,CASSLGDRPYEQYF
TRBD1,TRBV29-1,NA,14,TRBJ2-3,TGCAGCAGCCGGGACAGATCGAGCACAGATACGCAGTATTTT,CSSRDRSSTDTQYF
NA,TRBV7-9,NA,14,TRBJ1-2,TGTGCCACCAGAGGACCGGGAGGCGGTGGTGGCTACACCTTC,CATRGPGGGGGYTF
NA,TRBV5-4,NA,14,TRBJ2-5,TGTGCCAGCAGCTTGGTCGGGGCCCAAGAGACCCAGTACTTC,CASSLVGAQETQYF
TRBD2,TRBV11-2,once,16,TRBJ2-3,TGTGCCAGCAGCAGAGTAGCGGGGGGGCCGACCGATACGCAGTATTTT,CASSRVAGGPTDTQYF
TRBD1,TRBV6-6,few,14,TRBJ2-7,TGTGCCAGCAGTTACAGGGGGCTTTCCTACGAGCAGTACTTC,CASSYRGLSYEQYF
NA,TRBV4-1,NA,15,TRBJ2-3,TGCGCCAGCAGCTTCAGGACACCCGGCACAGATACGCAGTATTTT,CASSFRTPGTDTQYF
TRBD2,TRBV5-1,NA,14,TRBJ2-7,TGCGCCAGCAGCTCTGCCGGGACTAGCGGGGGGGAGTACTTC,CASSSAGTSGGEYF
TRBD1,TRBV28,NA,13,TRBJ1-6,TGTGCCAACTTGGGACAGGATAATTCACCCCTCCACTTT,CANLGQDNSPLHF
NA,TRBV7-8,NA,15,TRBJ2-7,TGTGCCAGCAGCTTAAGCGTCGGAACAACCTACGAGCAGTACTTC,CASSLSVGTTYEQYF
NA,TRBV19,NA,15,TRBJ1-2,TGTGCCAGTAGGGTCGACGGATTAACTAACTATGGCTACACCTTC,CASRVDGLTNYGYTF
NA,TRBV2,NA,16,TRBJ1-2,TGTGCCAGCAGTGCCCCCGGGACGTCTGAATTTGTGGGCTACACCTTC,CASSAPGTSEFVGYTF
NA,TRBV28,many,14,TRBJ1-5,TGTGCCAGCAACCTGGGTGTGAGCAATCAGCCCCAGCATTTT,CASNLGVSNQPQHF
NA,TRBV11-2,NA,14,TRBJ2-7,TGTGCCAGCAGCCGAGACAGAGCCATACCCGAGCAGTACTTC,CASSRDRAIPEQYF
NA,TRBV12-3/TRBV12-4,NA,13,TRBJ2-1,TGTGCCAGCAGTGGGCGGTGGGGATATGAGCAGTTCTTC,CASSGRWGYEQFF
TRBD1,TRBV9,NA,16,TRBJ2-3,TGTGCCAGCAGCGTAGTGGGACAGGGTAGCACAGATACGCAGTATTTT,CASSVVGQGSTDTQYF